Sequencing of this TCR beta chain was carried out in a study of Ad26.COV2.S vaccination and SARS-CoV-2 variants. Study context: Donor was in the COV1001 Ad26.COV2.S trial arm.

Treatment reported: some 19 received Ad26.COV2.S at low or high dose, single or two shots; 5 received placebo; per-sample allocation not given. Sampling was performed 63 days after the first vaccine or placebo injection. Profiling relied on immunoSEQ multiplex PCR, and the TCRdb table lists in-frame clones only, not all of them. This sample has 410,000 or so clones, with about 92% found just once. The sequence came from a person aged 18-65 years who received the Ad26.COV2.S COVID-19 vaccine or a placebo. This material consisted of peripheral blood, taken in a trial of Ad26.COV2.S vaccine versus placebo.

The CDR3 loop is CAWSVATPNTEAFF. CDR3 nucleotide sequence: TGTGCCTGGAGTGTAGCCACCCCAAACACTGAAGCTTTCTTT. The V and J genes are TRBV30 and TRBJ1-1; no firm D call. The V gene lost 0 bases and the J gene lost 2 bases, with 10 bases spanning the gap. Germline V CDR1 and CDR2: GTSNPN, SVGIG (reference sequence). There are 14 residues in the CDR3.